The rows below give T cell receptor beta chains drawn from one sample of a study of blood T cell repertoires in COVID-19. Clones were sequenced by immunoSEQ multiplex PCR, and TCRdb holds only the in-frame ones, with some missing. In the table there are about 97,000 clones, 70% to 90% of which are singletons. The sample consisted of peripheral blood. Receptors were obtained from a man aged 40-55 years with active or convalescent COVID-19. CDR3s include the opening cysteine and the closing phenylalanine or tryptophan. Fields, in order: V gene, CDR3 protein.

v_gene: TRBV4-2; CDR3aa: CASSQGGPSGANVLTF
v_gene: TRBV4-2; CDR3aa: CASSQGTSGPTDTQYF
v_gene: TRBV9; CDR3aa: CASSPGGGTGDGTEAFF
v_gene: TRBV19; CDR3aa: CASSIRVGQNTEAFF
v_gene: TRBV7-9; CDR3aa: CASSLWDRAKGTEAFF
v_gene: TRBV7-6; CDR3aa: CASSLSRGPGANVLTF
v_gene: TRBV21-1; CDR3aa: CASSKNLDIAGEQYF
v_gene: TRBV19; CDR3aa: CASSRTGDYEQYF
v_gene: TRBV24-1; CDR3aa: CATSDSGTVPYNEQFF
v_gene: TRBV2; CDR3aa: CASSEQGRGTGELFF
v_gene: TRBV3-1/TRBV3-2; CDR3aa: CASSQDGAGRETQYF
v_gene: TRBV10-3; CDR3aa: CAISVSGAQETQYF
v_gene: TRBV10-3; CDR3aa: CAINANGDTQYF
v_gene: TRBV18; CDR3aa: CASSPDQAETQYF
v_gene: TRBV4-1; CDR3aa: CASSQKSTDNTGELFF
v_gene: TRBV5-5; CDR3aa: CASSMSATEYGYTF
v_gene: TRBV19; CDR3aa: CASSRLGAGTEAFF
v_gene: TRBV11-2; CDR3aa: CASSLGQGNSPLHF